The clone carrying this T cell receptor beta chain was seen more than once but under ten times. Its antigen is unknown. The PCR ran on 60 Vbeta and 13 Jbeta primers. TCRdb's copy holds only in-frame clones and misses some; the assay was immunoSEQ multiplex PCR. The sample yields 100,000 to 150,000 clones, around 68% seen once. V shed 4 bases, J shed 4 bases, and the junction held 4 bases outside the gene matches. The CDR3 loop spans 13 amino acids. CDR1 and CDR2 from the germline V gene are SGHRS and YFSETQ. The data belong to a study of cytomegalovirus exposure and HLA in healthy donors. Study-wide context: Unique TCR beta sequences numbering some 110 million came from around 180 million T cells in an earlier analysis.

Overall study results and limits: In most subjects, TCR beta sequences reportedly gave accurate predictions of HLA-A and HLA-B alleles.

The sample consisted of PBMCs. This chain connects TRBV5-1 to TRBJ1-2; 7 bases align to TRBD1. The clonotype was recovered from a man between 40 and 49 years old in good health and CMV-seropositive. CDR3 nucleotides: TGCGCCAGCAGCATAGCAGGGGGCTATGGCTACACCTTC. It specifies CASSIAGGYGYTF.